Below are 28 T cell receptor beta chains sequenced from a single sample in a study of preoperative IRX-2 immunotherapy in early breast cancer. Treatment in this sample: preoperative locoregional IRX-2 cytokine immunotherapy. Sequencing was performed with immunoSEQ multiplex PCR; in TCRdb, only in-frame clones are kept and a portion is missing. The profile shows under 50,000 clones, roughly 80% of them singletons. Material: lymph node tissue, obtained after IRX-2 immunotherapy. All receptors derive from a human donor with breast cancer.

The rearrangement links TRBV7-6 to TRBJ2-2, with D perhaps matching TRBD2 (5 bases). CDR1 is SGHVS, CDR2 FNYEAQ, per germline. The CDR3 has 16 residues. The ends were cut back, 0 bases at V and 1 base at J, with 9 bases in the middle. The CDR3 region is CASSLAGRENTGELFF. The CDR3 DNA sequence: TGTGCCAGCAGCTTAGCAGGACGGGAGAACACCGGGGAGCTGTTTTTT.

This clone showed up just once. This chain joins TRBV6-8 and TRBJ2-5, with D possibly TRBD2 on 5 matching bases. The V end was cut by 6 bases, the J end by 5 bases, with 19 bases between. Germline V gene data show CDR1 as MNHGY and CDR2 as SAAAGT. The CDR3 length is 15 residues. CDR3 in amino acids: CASSPRRGSGETQYF. The CDR3 nucleotides are TGTGCCAGCAGCCCCCGTCGAGGGAGTGGGGAGACCCAGTACTTC.

This clone was counted a few times. The chain joins TRBV6-8 to TRBJ2-7; D remains unclear. V was trimmed by 4 bases and J by 1 base, leaving 11 bases between them. Germline V CDR1 and CDR2: MNHGY, SAAAGT. The CDR3 spans 14 residues. CDR3: CASSLFRASYEQYF. CDR3 nucleotides: TGTGCCAGCAGTTTATTCCGGGCTTCCTACGAGCAGTACTTC.

This rearrangement joins TRBV6-8 to TRBJ1-1, with TRBD1 identical over 7 bases. V shed 6 bases and J 0 bases; nucleotides not matched to a gene: 10. Per germline, CDR1 MNHGY and CDR2 SAAAGT. The CDR3 has 16 amino acids. Written as DNA, the CDR3 is TGTGCCAGCAGGGCCGACAGGGCCCTTATGAACACTGAAGCTTTCTTT. Protein product: CASRADRALMNTEAFF.

The chain uses TRBV5-1 and TRBJ1-5, with 7 positions matching TRBD1. The J segment lost 4 bases and the V segment lost 2 bases, leaving 6 bases of the junction unmatched. CDR1 is SGHRS and CDR2 is YFSETQ in the germline V gene. The length of the CDR3 is 15 residues. CDR3 amino acids: CASSLGTAGNQPQHF. CDR3 bases: TGCGCCAGCAGCTTAGGGACAGCCGGGAATCAGCCCCAGCATTTT.

The chain is built from TRBV30 and TRBJ1-1; D is perhaps TRBD1 (6 bases). The CDR3 has 13 amino acids. Trimming cost V 2 bases and J 6 bases, with 13 bases left between them. Germline lookup yields CDR1 GTSNPN and CDR2 SVGIG (reference sequence). CDR3 sequence: CAWSLGAAAEAFF. CDR3 DNA: TGTGCCTGGAGTTTGGGGGCGGCCGCTGAAGCTTTCTTT.

The J gene is TRBJ2-3, the V gene TRBV18, with D unclear. This CDR3 spans 12 amino acids. V lost 6 bases and J lost 3, with 7 bases in between. Germline assignment: CDR1 KGHSH and CDR2 LQKENI. CDR3 in DNA: TGTGCCAGCTCCTCCGGGACAGATACGCAGTATTTT. It yields the protein CASSSGTDTQYF. Filled out from reference TRBV18 and TRBJ2-3, the complete variable domain reads NAGVMQNPRHLVRRRGQEARLRCSPMKGHSHVYWYRQLPEEGLKFMVYLQKENIIDESGMPKERFSAEFPKEGPSILRIQQVVRGDSAAYFCASSSGTDTQYFGPGTRLTVL.

CDR3: CASSVILNTEAFF. The CDR3 DNA follows: TGTGCCAGCAGCGTGATCCTGAACACTGAAGCTTTCTTT. The chain is built from TRBV7-2 and TRBJ1-1; D gene ambiguous. The germline CDR1 and CDR2 sequences are SGHTA and FQGNSA. V gave up 5 bases and J gave up 0 bases, with 7 bases separating them. CDR3 length equals 13 residues. Variable domain in full (rest from reference TRBV7-2 and TRBJ1-1): GAGVSQSPSNKVTEKGKDVELRCDPISGHTALYWYRQSLGQGLEFLIYFQGNSAPDKSGLPSDRFSAERTGGSVSTLTIQRTQQEDSAVYLCASSVILNTEAFFGQGTRLTVV.

This chain joins TRBV28 and TRBJ1-2; D is undetermined. The V end lost 3 bases, the J end lost 0 bases, and 8 bases lay between the germline ends. Germline CDR1 MDHEN, CDR2 SYDVKM. There are 14 residues in the CDR3. The CDR3 here is CASSFSRTNYGYTF. In DNA, the CDR3 is TGTGCCAGCAGTTTCTCCAGAACTAACTATGGCTACACCTTC.

A remark on this clone: This same CDR3 is encoded by further DNA sequences in the sample. The rearrangement links TRBV11-3 to TRBJ2-7; the match to TRBD2 covers 9 bases. With V trimmed by 2 bases and J by 2 bases, 4 bases remained unmatched. This CDR3 contains 15 residues. Germline V gene lookup returns CDR1 SGHNT and CDR2 YENEEA. The DNA for the CDR3 is TGTGCCAGCAGCTTAAGCGGGGGGCCCACCTACGAGCAGTACTTC. Translated, it gives CASSLSGGPTYEQYF.

The chain links TRBV6-8 to TRBJ2-2; 9 positions match TRBD1. Germline assignment: CDR1 MNHGY and CDR2 SAAAGT. V was clipped by 5 bases and J by 7 bases; unmatched bases: 17. The CDR3 sequence is 18 residues long. The CDR3 region is CASSPRVYGTGKFGELFF. CDR3 DNA: TGTGCCAGCAGTCCCCGGGTCTACGGGACAGGGAAGTTCGGGGAGCTGTTTTTT.

The rearrangement joins TRBV6-8 to TRBJ1-2; D remains unclear. The CDR3 extends over 12 amino acids. Germline V lookup: CDR1 MNHGY, CDR2 SAAAGT. V was shortened by 6 bases and J by 8 bases, with 13 bases between the two germline ends. Here the CDR3 reads CASSPGIRGYTF. CDR3 nucleotide sequence: TGTGCCAGCAGCCCCGGGATTCGGGGCTACACCTTC.

For this clone: The junction departs from germline at one end; a sequencing error may be responsible. The J gene is TRBJ2-5, the V gene TRBV11-3; maybe TRBD2 (5 bases). The CDR3 covers 18 residues. Germline CDR1 is SGHNT and CDR2 is YENEEA. CDR3 region: CASSLDVGSGYVGETQYF. CDR3 bases: TGTGCTAGCAGCTTAGATGTGGGTTCGGGATATGTGGGAGAGACCCAGTACTTC.

This chain links TRBV4-1 with TRBJ1-2; 7 bases are a match to TRBD1. Germline V gene lookup returns CDR1 MGHRA and CDR2 YSYEKL. Trimming removed 4 bases from V and 7 bases from J; junction bases left unmatched: 9. The CDR3 has 14 residues. CDR3 residues: CASSRQSGGSGYTF. CDR3 bases: TGCGCCAGCAGCCGGCAATCAGGGGGATCTGGCTACACCTTC.

The chain combines TRBV5-1 with TRBJ2-1, with 9 bases fitting TRBD2. V lost 0 bases and J lost 9; bases outside the gene matches: 7. CDR1 SGHRS and CDR2 YFSETQ come from the germline V gene. CDR3 length: 15 residues. The CDR3 loop reads CASSLVAGGYGEQFF. CDR3 DNA: TGCGCCAGCAGCTTGGTTGCGGGGGGGTACGGTGAGCAGTTCTTC.

The V and J genes are TRBV6-8 and TRBJ2-1; the D is unclear. In germline, CDR1 is MNHGY, CDR2 SAAAGT. This CDR3 has 12 amino acids. V gave up 5 bases and J gave up 5 bases, with 7 bases separating them. Here the CDR3 reads CASSGSHNEQFF. As DNA, the CDR3 is TGTGCCAGCAGTGGCAGCCACAATGAGCAGTTCTTC.

Only one count was recorded for this clone. CDR3 in amino acids: CASSFRDRGRAGQPQHF. The DNA for the CDR3 is TGTGCCAGTAGTTTCCGGGACAGGGGGCGCGCAGGACAGCCCCAGCATTTT. V usage is TRBV19 and J usage is TRBJ1-5; TRBD1 agrees at 12 bases. CDR1 and CDR2 (germline): LNHDA, SQIVND (reference sequence). Germline trimming cut 5 bases from V and 7 bases from J; bases unmatched to any gene: 12. The CDR3 spans 17 residues.

The chain has TRBV7-6 and TRBJ2-3, with 12 bases that match TRBD2. Looked up from germline, CDR1 is SGHVS and CDR2 is FNYEAQ. Trimming cost V 5 bases and J 0 bases; bases outside gene matches: 15. This CDR3 is built from 20 residues. CDR3 residues: CASSRTGLAGTYRSTDTQYF. CDR3 sequence (DNA): TGTGCCAGCAGCCGTACTGGACTAGCGGGGACCTACCGGAGCACAGATACGCAGTATTTT. The full variable domain, in which reference TRBV7-6 and TRBJ2-3 provide the parts outside the CDR3, is GAGVSQSPRYKVTKRGQDVALRCDPISGHVSLYWYRQALGQGPEFLTYFNYEAQQDKSGLPNDRFSAERPEGSISTLTIQRTEQRDSAMYRCASSRTGLAGTYRSTDTQYFGPGTRLTVL.

The genes are TRBV11-3 and TRBJ1-5, with 7 bases aligning to TRBD1. This CDR3 contains 15 residues. The germline CDR1 and CDR2 sequences are SGHNT and YENEEA. V trimming: 4 bases; J trimming: 5 bases; junction bases outside the gene matches: 8. The CDR3 DNA follows: TGTGCCAGCAGCTCTTTGACAGGGCCCCATCAGCCCCAGCATTTT. Amino acids: CASSSLTGPHQPQHF.

The chain has TRBV28 and TRBJ2-7, with D perhaps TRBD1 or TRBD2 (5 bases each). This CDR3 has 14 amino acids. Trimming removed 1 base at V and 4 bases at J, with 11 bases between. Germline CDR1 MDHEN, CDR2 SYDVKM. CDR3 region: CASSLSGSRYEQYF. DNA for the CDR3: TGTGCCAGCAGTTTATCAGGGAGCCGATACGAGCAGTACTTC.

This clone was counted a few times. The V gene is TRBV19, the J gene TRBJ1-1; D not resolved. Deletions cut 4 bases from V and 4 bases from J, with 13 bases between. CDR3 length equals 14 residues. Germline V gene sequence: CDR1 LNHDA, CDR2 SQIVND (reference sequence). CDR3 nucleotide sequence: TGTGCCAGTAGTACTCAGCCTATGGGCACTGAAGCTTTCTTT. It is translated as CASSTQPMGTEAFF.

This sequence joins TRBV5-1 and TRBJ2-3; 9 bases map to TRBD1. Germline trimming cut 5 bases from V and 5 bases from J; bases unmatched to any gene: 6. Germline CDR1 is SGHRS and CDR2 is YFSETQ. The CDR3 extends over 14 amino acids. CDR3 sequence reads: CASRRTGEGDTQYF. CDR3 sequence (DNA): TGCGCCAGCAGGAGGACAGGGGAGGGAGATACGCAGTATTTT.

The V call is TRBV6-8, the J call TRBJ1-1, with TRBD1 matching 8 bases. Germline V gene sequence: CDR1 MNHGY, CDR2 SAAAGT. This CDR3 spans 19 amino acids. Trimming removed 2 bases from V and 1 base from J; junction bases left unmatched: 15. CDR3 in amino acids: CASSYGRTGRSNWNTEAFF. As DNA, the CDR3 is TGTGCCAGCAGTTACGGACGGACAGGGCGGAGCAACTGGAACACTGAAGCTTTCTTT.

The chain carries TRBV6-8 and TRBJ1-2; D perhaps matches TRBD1 (6 bases). V gave up 2 bases and J gave up 4 bases, with 17 bases separating them. The CDR3 is 16 residues long. Germline V lookup: CDR1 MNHGY, CDR2 SAAAGT. In DNA form, the CDR3 reads TGTGCCAGCAGTTACGGCCCCGAGGACAGAAGCTATGGCTACACCTTC. This encodes CASSYGPEDRSYGYTF.

CDR3 residues: CASRSVGTGELFF. The CDR3 nucleotides are TGTGCCAGCAGGTCAGTTGGAACCGGGGAGCTGTTTTTT. The chain uses TRBV6-4 and TRBJ2-2; D gene unclear. The CDR3 sequence is 13 residues long. The V gene's germline CDR1 is MRHNA and CDR2 SNTAGT. The V end lost 6 bases, the J end lost 5 bases, and 10 bases lay between the germline ends.

This clone is a singleton in its sample. The rearrangement uses TRBV5-1 and TRBJ1-6; no clear D. V was shortened by 0 bases and J by 6 bases, with 10 bases between the two germline ends. There are 15 residues in the CDR3. Germline assignment: CDR1 SGHRS and CDR2 YFSETQ. CDR3 DNA: TGCGCCAGCAGCTTGGAGTTCGGATTTAATTCACCCCTCCACTTT. Translated, it gives CASSLEFGFNSPLHF.

This clone showed up just once. The V and J genes are TRBV6-8 and TRBJ1-5; D is perhaps TRBD1 (5 bases). Germline CDR1 is MNHGY and CDR2 is SAAAGT. The CDR3 runs 16 residues. V was cut by 2 bases and J by 7 bases, with 18 bases left in between. CDR3 DNA: TGTGCCAGCAGTTACGCCACCCCGGGGGTGGGCCAGCCCCAGCATTTT. Protein: CASSYATPGVGQPQHF.

This chain joins TRBV11-3 and TRBJ2-3, with D maybe TRBD2 (5 bases). V dropped 7 bases and J dropped 0 bases, with 14 bases sitting between them. The CDR3 is 15 residues long. Germline lookup yields CDR1 SGHNT and CDR2 YENEEA. CDR3 nucleotides: TGTGCCAGCACCTACGGAGGAACTAGCACAGATACGCAGTATTTT. Translating gives CASTYGGTSTDTQYF.